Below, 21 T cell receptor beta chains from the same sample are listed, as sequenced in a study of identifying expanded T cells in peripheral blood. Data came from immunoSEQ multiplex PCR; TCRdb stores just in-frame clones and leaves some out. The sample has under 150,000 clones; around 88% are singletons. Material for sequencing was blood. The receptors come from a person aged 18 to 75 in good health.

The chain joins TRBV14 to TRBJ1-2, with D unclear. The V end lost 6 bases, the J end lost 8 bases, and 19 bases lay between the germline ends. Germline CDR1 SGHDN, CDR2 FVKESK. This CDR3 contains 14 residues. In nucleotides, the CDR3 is TGTGCCAGCAGTCATCTACAGTCCGCGGGGGGCTACACCTTC. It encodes CASSHLQSAGGYTF.

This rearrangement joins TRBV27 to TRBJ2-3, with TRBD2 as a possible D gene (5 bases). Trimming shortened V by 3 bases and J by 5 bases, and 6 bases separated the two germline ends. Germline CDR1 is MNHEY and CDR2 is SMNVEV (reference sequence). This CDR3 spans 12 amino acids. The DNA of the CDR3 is TGTGCCAGCAGTTTTGAGGGAGATACGCAGTATTTT. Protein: CASSFEGDTQYF.

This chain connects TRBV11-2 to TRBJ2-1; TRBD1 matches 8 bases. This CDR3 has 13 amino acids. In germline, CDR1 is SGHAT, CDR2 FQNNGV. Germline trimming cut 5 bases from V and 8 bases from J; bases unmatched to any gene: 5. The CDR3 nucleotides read TGTGCCAGCAGCCCCGACAGGGGTCATGAGCAGTTCTTC. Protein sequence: CASSPDRGHEQFF. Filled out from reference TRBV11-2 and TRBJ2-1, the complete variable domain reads EAGVAQSPRYKIIEKRQSVAFWCNPISGHATLYWYQQILGQGPKLLIQFQNNGVVDDSQLPKDRFSAERLKGVDSTLKIQPAKLEDSAVYLCASSPDRGHEQFFGPGTRLTVL.

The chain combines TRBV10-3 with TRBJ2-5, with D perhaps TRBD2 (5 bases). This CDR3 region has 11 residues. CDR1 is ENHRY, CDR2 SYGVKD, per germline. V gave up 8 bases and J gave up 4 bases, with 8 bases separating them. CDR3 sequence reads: CAIGGGETQYF. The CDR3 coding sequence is TGTGCCATCGGAGGAGGAGAGACCCAGTACTTC.

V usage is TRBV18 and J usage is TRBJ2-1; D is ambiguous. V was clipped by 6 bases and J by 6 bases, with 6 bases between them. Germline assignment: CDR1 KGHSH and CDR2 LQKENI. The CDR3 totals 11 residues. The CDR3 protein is CASSQSNEQFF. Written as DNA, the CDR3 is TGTGCCAGCTCCCAAAGCAATGAGCAGTTCTTC.

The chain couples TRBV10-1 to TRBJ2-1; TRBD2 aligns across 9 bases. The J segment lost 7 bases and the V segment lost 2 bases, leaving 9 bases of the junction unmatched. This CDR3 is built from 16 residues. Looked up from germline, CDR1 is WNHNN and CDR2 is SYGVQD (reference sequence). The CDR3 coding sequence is TGCGCCAGCAGTGAGGGGGCAGCGGGAGGAGGGAATGAGCAGTTCTTC. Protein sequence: CASSEGAAGGGNEQFF.

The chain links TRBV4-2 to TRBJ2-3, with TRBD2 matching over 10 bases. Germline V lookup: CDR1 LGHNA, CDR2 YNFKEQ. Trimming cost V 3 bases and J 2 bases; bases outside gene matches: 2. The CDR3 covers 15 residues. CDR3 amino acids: CASSHLAGDTDTQYF. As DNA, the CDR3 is TGTGCCAGCAGCCACCTAGCGGGAGACACAGATACGCAGTATTTT.

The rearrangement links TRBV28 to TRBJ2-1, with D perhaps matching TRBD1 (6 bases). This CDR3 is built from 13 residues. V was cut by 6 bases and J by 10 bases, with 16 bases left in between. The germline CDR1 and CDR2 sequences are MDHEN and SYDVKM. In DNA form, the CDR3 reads TGTGCCAGCAGGTTACCGGACAGACCCGAGCAGTTCTTC. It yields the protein CASRLPDRPEQFF.

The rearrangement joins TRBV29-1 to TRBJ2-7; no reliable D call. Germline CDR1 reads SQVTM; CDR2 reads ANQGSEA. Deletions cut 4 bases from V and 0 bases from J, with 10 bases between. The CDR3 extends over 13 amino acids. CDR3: CSVAPRLSYEQYF. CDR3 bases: TGCAGCGTTGCTCCCAGACTCTCCTACGAGCAGTACTTC.

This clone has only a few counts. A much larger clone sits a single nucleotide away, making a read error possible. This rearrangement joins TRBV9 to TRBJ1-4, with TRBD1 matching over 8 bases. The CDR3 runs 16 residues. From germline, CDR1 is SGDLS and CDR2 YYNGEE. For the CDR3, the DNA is TGTGCCCGCAGTGGACAGGGTGGGGGGGTTAATGAAAAACTGTTTTTT. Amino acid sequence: CARSGQGGGVNEKLFF.

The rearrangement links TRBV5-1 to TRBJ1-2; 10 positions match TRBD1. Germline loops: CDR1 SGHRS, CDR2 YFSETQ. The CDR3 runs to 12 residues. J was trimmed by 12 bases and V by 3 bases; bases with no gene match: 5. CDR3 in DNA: TGCGCCAGCAGCTGGGACAGGGGAGATAACACCTTC. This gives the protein CASSWDRGDNTF.

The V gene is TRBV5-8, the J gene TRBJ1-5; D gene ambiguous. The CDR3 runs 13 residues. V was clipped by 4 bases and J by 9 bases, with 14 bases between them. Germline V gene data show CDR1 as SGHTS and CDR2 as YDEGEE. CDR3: CASSGVAGRPQHF. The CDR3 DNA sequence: TGTGCCAGCAGCGGGGTAGCCGGGCGGCCCCAGCATTTT. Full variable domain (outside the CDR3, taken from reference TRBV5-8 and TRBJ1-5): EAGVTQSPTHLIKTRGQQATLRCSPISGHTSVYWYQQALGLGLQFLLWYDEGEERNRGNFPPRFSGRQFPNYSSELNVNALELEDSALYLCASSGVAGRPQHFGDGTRLSIL.

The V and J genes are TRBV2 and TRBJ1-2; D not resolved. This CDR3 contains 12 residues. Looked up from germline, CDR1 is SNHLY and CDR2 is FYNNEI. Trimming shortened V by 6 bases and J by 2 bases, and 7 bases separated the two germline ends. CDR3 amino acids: CASRAQNYGYTF. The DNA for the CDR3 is TGTGCCAGCAGGGCCCAGAACTATGGCTACACCTTC.

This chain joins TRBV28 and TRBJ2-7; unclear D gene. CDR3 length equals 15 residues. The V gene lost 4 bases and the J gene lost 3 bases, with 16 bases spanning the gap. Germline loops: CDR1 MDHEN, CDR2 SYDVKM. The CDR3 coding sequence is TGTGCCAGCAGTTCCCTCGCCGACGCCTTCTACGAGCAGTACTTC. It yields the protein CASSSLADAFYEQYF.

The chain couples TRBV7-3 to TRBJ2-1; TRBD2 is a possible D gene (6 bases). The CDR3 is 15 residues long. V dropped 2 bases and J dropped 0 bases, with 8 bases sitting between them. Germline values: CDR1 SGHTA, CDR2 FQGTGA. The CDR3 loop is CASSLQTSSYNEQFF. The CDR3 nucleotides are TGTGCCAGCAGCTTACAGACTAGCTCCTACAATGAGCAGTTCTTC.

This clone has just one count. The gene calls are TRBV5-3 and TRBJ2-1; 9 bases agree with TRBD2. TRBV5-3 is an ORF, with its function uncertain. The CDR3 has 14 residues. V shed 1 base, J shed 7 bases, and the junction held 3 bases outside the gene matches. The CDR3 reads CARSLIAGGNEQFF. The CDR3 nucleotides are TGTGCCAGAAGCTTGATTGCGGGGGGGAATGAGCAGTTCTTC.

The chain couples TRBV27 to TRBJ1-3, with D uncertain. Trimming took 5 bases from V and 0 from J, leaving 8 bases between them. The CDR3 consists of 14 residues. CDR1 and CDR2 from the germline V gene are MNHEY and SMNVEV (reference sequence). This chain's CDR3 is CASSPSLSGNTIYF. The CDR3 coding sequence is TGTGCCAGCAGTCCGTCCCTCTCTGGAAACACCATATATTTT.

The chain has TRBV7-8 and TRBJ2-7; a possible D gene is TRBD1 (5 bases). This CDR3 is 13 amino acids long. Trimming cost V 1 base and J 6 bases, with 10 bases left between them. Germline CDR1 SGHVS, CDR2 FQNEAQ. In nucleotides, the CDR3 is TGTGCCAGCAGCTTAGAGAGCAGGGCCGAGCAGTACTTC. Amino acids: CASSLESRAEQYF.

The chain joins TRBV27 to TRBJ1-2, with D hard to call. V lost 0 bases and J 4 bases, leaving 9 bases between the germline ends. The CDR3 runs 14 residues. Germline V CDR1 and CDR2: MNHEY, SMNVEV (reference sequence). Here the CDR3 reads CASSLSMGGYGYTF. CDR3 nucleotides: TGTGCCAGCAGTTTATCGATGGGTGGCTATGGCTACACCTTC.

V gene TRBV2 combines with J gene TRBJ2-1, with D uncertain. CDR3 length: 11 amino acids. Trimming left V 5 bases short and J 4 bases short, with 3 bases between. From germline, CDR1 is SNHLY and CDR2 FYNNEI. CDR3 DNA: TGTGCCAGCAGTCGGTACAATGAGCAGTTCTTC. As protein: CASSRYNEQFF.

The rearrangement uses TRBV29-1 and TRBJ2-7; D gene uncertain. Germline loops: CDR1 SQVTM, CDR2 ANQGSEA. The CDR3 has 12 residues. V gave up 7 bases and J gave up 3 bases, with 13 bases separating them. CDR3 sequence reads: CSGSFQGYEQYF. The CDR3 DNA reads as TGCAGCGGAAGCTTTCAAGGCTACGAGCAGTACTTC.